This is a list of T cell receptor beta chains from one sample in a study of CD8+ T cells in alopecia areata. Only in-frame clones appear in the TCRdb table, and some are missing; sequencing was by immunoSEQ multiplex PCR. The sample consists of 150,000 to 200,000 clones, about three fifths of them appearing once. The sample here was CD4+ T cells sorted from blood, taken at week 4, from a patient treated with tofacitinib. Receptors originate from a human donor with alopecia areata. Both conserved end residues are part of each CDR3. The order of the fields is clone size, J gene, V gene, D gene, CDR3 DNA, CDR3 protein. D genes are given only for firm matches. Expanded clones get a size class; other rows say once, few or many, or leave the size out.

once | TRBJ2-3 | TRBV5-1 | TRBD1 | TGCGCCAGCAGAGGGACAGGGTTCACAGATACGCAGTATTTT | CASRGTGFTDTQYF
. | TRBJ1-6 | TRBV25-1 | . | TGTGCCAGCAGTGAGACTAATTCACCCCTCCACTTT | CASSETNSPLHF
. | TRBJ2-5 | TRBV7-8 | TRBD2 | TGTGCCAGCAGCTTAGCGACTAGCTTCGAGACCCAGTACTTC | CASSLATSFETQYF
few | TRBJ1-2 | TRBV15 | . | TGTGCCACCAGCAGAGGGGACCCTGCGGACTATGGCTACACCTTC | CATSRGDPADYGYTF
. | TRBJ1-1 | TRBV25-1 | TRBD1 | TGTGCCAGCAGTGGGCGGACAGGGGGCGCGAACACTGAAGCTTTCTTT | CASSGRTGGANTEAFF
many | TRBJ2-3 | TRBV19 | . | TGTGCCAGTAAGCTAGTCTCTAGCACAGATACGCAGTATTTT | CASKLVSSTDTQYF
. | TRBJ2-5 | TRBV15 | . | TGTGCCACCAGCAGAGTCCAGGGCTGGGAGACCCAGTACTTC | CATSRVQGWETQYF
. | TRBJ1-6 | TRBV9 | . | TGTGCCAGCAGCACCGGACAGAATTCACCCCTCCACTTT | CASSTGQNSPLHF
. | TRBJ2-1 | TRBV9 | TRBD2 | TGTGCCAGCGGGTCCTGGGGGACTAGCGGCCCCTCAACCTACAATGAGCAGTTCTTC | CASGSWGTSGPSTYNEQFF
. | TRBJ1-5 | TRBV6-1 | . | TGTGCCAGCAGTGCCGGCGCCCCGCAGCCCCAGCATTTT | CASSAGAPQPQHF
. | TRBJ1-2 | TRBV6-5 | TRBD1 | TGTGCTACCCGACAGGGTCTCTATGGCTACACCTTC | CATRQGLYGYTF
once | TRBJ2-3 | TRBV29-1 | . | TGCAGCCTGCTAACAGGCCAGCCCGCGCAGTATTTT | CSLLTGQPAQYF
few | TRBJ2-3 | TRBV29-1 | . | TGCAGCGTTGATTTTACAGATACGCAGTATTTT | CSVDFTDTQYF
. | TRBJ1-1 | TRBV30 | TRBD1 | TGTGCCTGGTGTAGCGGCCTCGGACAGGATCCTGAAGCTTTCTTT | CAWCSGLGQDPEAFF
. | TRBJ2-6 | TRBV30 | . | TGTGCCTGGGTCGAGACAGGATGGGCCAACGTCCTGACTTTC | CAWVETGWANVLTF
. | TRBJ2-7 | TRBV29-1 | . | TGCAGCGTTTTTTTAAGGGAGCAGTACTTC | CSVFLREQYF
. | TRBJ2-2 | TRBV29-1 | . | TGCAGCGGTATGCGGGGAGCGAACACCGGGGAGCTGTTTTTT | CSGMRGANTGELFF
few | TRBJ2-2 | TRBV11-2 | . | TGTGCCAGCAGCCCTGGACTGTCAACCGGGGAGCTGTTTTTT | CASSPGLSTGELFF
. | TRBJ2-5 | TRBV11-2 | . | TGTGCCAGCAGCTTAGCGGGGGCCACAGAGACCCAGTACTTC | CASSLAGATETQYF
few | TRBJ2-3 | TRBV29-1 | TRBD2 | TGCAGCGTTATTGGGGAGCGGGGCCCCACAGATACGCAGTATTTT | CSVIGERGPTDTQYF
. | TRBJ1-2 | TRBV29-1 | . | TGCAGCGTTGGGGGAGAGGGGGAGACTAACTATGGCTACACCTTC | CSVGGEGETNYGYTF
. | TRBJ1-1 | TRBV5-4 | TRBD1 | TGTGCCAGCAGCTTGGATGGGACAGGACTGAACACTGAAGCTTTCTTT | CASSLDGTGLNTEAFF
. | TRBJ2-5 | TRBV5-1 | TRBD1 | TGCGCCAGCAGCCTGCGGACAGGTTTGGAGACCCAGTACTTC | CASSLRTGLETQYF
. | TRBJ1-1 | TRBV11-2 | . | TGTGCCAGCAGCCGGGGACGGGCCGAAGCTTTCTTT | CASSRGRAEAFF
. | TRBJ2-1 | TRBV29-1 | TRBD1 | TGCAGCGGCCGGCAGGGGGCGAATGAGCAGTTCTTC | CSGRQGANEQFF
. | TRBJ2-7 | TRBV30 | . | TGTGCCTGGAGTGTTTCCCCCCACACCGGGAGTGGCTTC | CAWSVSPHTGSGF
. | TRBJ2-5 | TRBV5-1 | . | TGCGCCAGCAGCTTGACAGGGACGGTCCAAGAGACCCAGTACTTC | CASSLTGTVQETQYF